This TCR beta chain was recovered during a study of PD-L1 blockade in urothelial cancer. V lost 4 bases, J lost 9 bases, and 11 bases lay in between. CDR1 is SGDLS and CDR2 is YYNGEE in the germline V gene. The CDR3 extends over 12 amino acids. Clones were read by immunoSEQ multiplex PCR, and TCRdb kept only the in-frame ones, dropping some. The profile shows about 100,000 clones, approximately 90% of them singletons. This clonotype was obtained from a woman older than 75 with urothelial cancer. Sequenced here: PBMCs, sampled around atezolizumab (anti-PD-L1) treatment. V and J are TRBV9 and TRBJ2-1; D is possibly TRBD1 (6 bases). CDR3 nucleotide sequence: TGTGCCAGCAGCACCGAAGGGGGTGAGCAGTTCTTC. This codes for CASSTEGGEQFF.